This T cell receptor beta chain was sequenced for a study of blood T cell repertoires in COVID-19. In the study overall: Collection of acute and convalescent COVID-19 samples took place in the United States, Italy and Spain. Sources were T cells, B-cell-depleted T cells, or PBMCs; the material itself was cDNA or gDNA.

Original analysis: Cell counts per sample came from amplifying reference gene primers. Libraries were prepared by immunoSEQ multiplex PCR; TCRdb keeps only in-frame clonotypes and omits some of them. Clone size and V and J calls were adopted from that table, with D and trimming inferred from the DNA. The table has some 57,000 clones, over 85% seen once. The TCR was taken from a human donor in a cohort sampled during active COVID-19. Sequenced sample: peripheral blood.

The CDR3 protein is CASLGGPYEQYF. CDR3 nucleotide sequence: TGTGCCAGCTTAGGAGGGCCCTACGAGCAGTACTTC. This rearrangement joins TRBV14 to TRBJ2-7, with D maybe TRBD2 (6 bases). This CDR3 comprises 12 residues. Trimming took 8 bases from V and 2 from J, leaving 10 bases between them. The V gene's germline CDR1 is SGHDN and CDR2 FVKESK.